This paragraph covers one TCR beta chain sequence. Regarding treatment: preoperative locoregional IRX-2 cytokine immunotherapy. This phase Ib study tested locoregional IRX-2 cytokine immunotherapy given before surgery. This sample was included in a study of preoperative IRX-2 immunotherapy in early breast cancer. Using immunoSEQ multiplex PCR, the repertoire was profiled, and TCRdb retains in-frame clones only, with some absent. The sample includes roughly 34,000 clones, approximately 89% of them seen just once. This CDR3 contains 16 residues. Germline values: CDR1 SSHAT, CDR2 FNYEAQ (reference sequence). The ends lost 5 bases at V and 5 bases at J; junction bases unmatched: 7.

This TCR was sampled from a human donor with breast cancer. The source material was tumor tissue, sampled after IRX-2 immunotherapy. The rearrangement uses TRBV7-7 and TRBJ2-2; 11 nucleotides align to TRBD2. CDR3 protein: CASSRTSGRGTGELFF. Written as DNA, the CDR3 is TGTGCCAGCAGCCGTACTAGCGGGAGAGGGACCGGGGAGCTGTTTTTT.